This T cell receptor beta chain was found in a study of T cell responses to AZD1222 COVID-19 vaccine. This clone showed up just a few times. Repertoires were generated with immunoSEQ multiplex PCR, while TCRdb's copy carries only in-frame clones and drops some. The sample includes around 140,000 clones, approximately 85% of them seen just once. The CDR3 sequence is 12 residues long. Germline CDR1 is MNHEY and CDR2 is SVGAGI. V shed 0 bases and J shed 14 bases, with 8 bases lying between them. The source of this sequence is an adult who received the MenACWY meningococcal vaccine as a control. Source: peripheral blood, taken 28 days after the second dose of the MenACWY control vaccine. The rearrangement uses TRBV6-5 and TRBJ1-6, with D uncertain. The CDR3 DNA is TGTGCCAGCAGTTACTCCGGGAGAACCCTCCACTTT. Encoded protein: CASSYSGRTLHF.